The 3 T cell receptor beta chains below were found in one sample sequenced in a study of blood T cell repertoires in COVID-19. Using immunoSEQ multiplex PCR, the repertoire was profiled, and TCRdb retains in-frame clones only, with some absent. Of about 120,000 clones in the sample, about four fifths were seen once. The sample taken for sequencing was PBMCs or T cells enriched from blood (not recorded which). The receptors stem from a woman in her 30s who had recovered from COVID-19.

J is TRBJ1-1 and V is TRBV7-2, with D perhaps TRBD1 (5 bases). CDR3 length equals 14 residues. The germline CDR1 and CDR2 sequences are SGHTA and FQGNSA. The germline V and J ends were trimmed by 4 bases and 6 bases, with 15 bases remaining between them. The CDR3 DNA is TGTGCCAGCAGCTCAACCAACGACAGAGCTGAAGCTTTCTTT. It yields the protein CASSSTNDRAEAFF.

The chain uses TRBV4-1 and TRBJ1-2; TRBD1 aligns across 7 bases. V gave up 1 base and J gave up 4 bases; unmatched junction bases: 3. The CDR3 extends over 14 amino acids. Germline CDR1 reads MGHRA; CDR2 reads YSYEKL. As DNA, the CDR3 is TGCGCCAGCAGCCAAGTAGGGGGCCGCTATGGCTACACCTTC. This encodes CASSQVGGRYGYTF.

This clone occurred a few times. J is TRBJ2-4 and V is TRBV6-1; TRBD2 aligns across 14 bases. The germline V gene encodes CDR1 MNHNS and CDR2 SASEGT. The CDR3 consists of 16 residues. Germline trimming cut 2 bases from V and 8 bases from J; bases unmatched to any gene: 5. The CDR3 DNA reads as TGTGCCAGCAGTGAACTGGGGACTAGCGGGAGTGACATTCAGTACTTC. Amino acid sequence: CASSELGTSGSDIQYF.